This T cell receptor (beta chain) was sequenced in a study of blood T cells in healthy people across ages. This CDR3 region has 13 residues. Looked up from germline, CDR1 is SGDLS and CDR2 is YYNGEE. With a J-beta primer mix and a sample-barcoded 5' primer, a second PCR ran about 7 to 12 cycles. MiXCR, run by TCRdb on the 5' RACE reads, gives a single entry per CDR3 protein. This sample has about 1.4 million distinct CDR3 sequences, with roughly 60% found just once. For this clonotype: The junction shows a germline mismatch at one end, possibly a read error.

This TCR was sampled from a man aged 18 to 30 in good health. The sequenced sample was blood. The chain links TRBV9 to TRBJ2-1; unclear D gene. The CDR3 DNA follows: TGTGCCAGCAGCGAGGCCATATACAATGAGCAGTTCTTT. The encoded protein is CASSEAIYNEQFF.